Listed below are T cell receptor beta chains from one sample, sequenced in a study of blood T cell repertoires in COVID-19. TCRdb's copy holds only in-frame clones and misses some; the assay was immunoSEQ multiplex PCR. Here the sample spans about 110,000 clones, over 80% being singletons. The sequencing sample was made of peripheral blood. Source of these receptors: a woman aged 65 to 85 with acute or convalescent COVID-19. Both conserved end residues are part of each CDR3. A D gene is named only where the DNA matches it firmly. Only some rows state a clone size, as once, few, many or a class for expanded clones.

V: TRBV7-8; J: TRBJ1-2; D: NA; size: once; DNA: TGTGCCAGCAGCTTAGAGCCACAGTATGGCTACACCTTC; CDR3: CASSLEPQYGYTF
V: TRBV11-2; J: TRBJ1-4; D: NA; size: NA; DNA: TGTGCCAGCAGCTTAAGGGGGTATAATGAAAAACTGTTTTTT; CDR3: CASSLRGYNEKLFF
V: TRBV6-1; J: TRBJ1-2; D: NA; size: NA; DNA: TGTGCCAGCAGTGAATGGGCGGGGGGCTTTGGCTACACCTTC; CDR3: CASSEWAGGFGYTF
V: TRBV5-1; J: TRBJ1-1; D: NA; size: NA; DNA: TGCGCCAGCAGCTTGGTTCCGGGTTTGAACACTGAAGCTTTCTTT; CDR3: CASSLVPGLNTEAFF
V: TRBV4-2; J: TRBJ1-3; D: NA; size: NA; DNA: TGTGCCAGCAGCCAAATACAGAGACCTGGAAACACCATATATTTT; CDR3: CASSQIQRPGNTIYF
V: TRBV7-3; J: TRBJ2-3; D: NA; size: NA; DNA: TGTGCCAGCAGCTTAAATGAGTTTGGCACAGATACGCAGTATTTT; CDR3: CASSLNEFGTDTQYF
V: TRBV6-2/TRBV6-3; J: TRBJ1-2; D: TRBD1; size: NA; DNA: TGTGCCAGCAGCTTCTCCCGGACAGGGTGTACCTTC; CDR3: CASSFSRTGCTF
V: TRBV7-9; J: TRBJ1-6; D: TRBD1; size: NA; DNA: TGTGCCAGCAGCTTCCGGACAGGGGGCTTGAATTCACCCCTCCACTTT; CDR3: CASSFRTGGLNSPLHF
V: TRBV28; J: TRBJ1-1; D: NA; size: NA; DNA: TGTGCCAGCAGTTCGGGTCAAGCTTTCTTT; CDR3: CASSSGQAFF
V: TRBV7-9; J: TRBJ1-6; D: NA; size: NA; DNA: TGTGCCAGCAGCTTAGAGCGGGGCTTCGGTTCACCCCTCCACTTT; CDR3: CASSLERGFGSPLHF
V: TRBV9; J: TRBJ2-1; D: NA; size: NA; DNA: TGTGCCAGCAGCGTAGGGAGAGCTCAGTTCTTC; CDR3: CASSVGRAQFF
V: TRBV28; J: TRBJ1-2; D: NA; size: NA; DNA: TGTGCCAGCACCACAGGGCCTTACCTTGATGGCTACACCTTC; CDR3: CASTTGPYLDGYTF
V: TRBV5-1; J: TRBJ2-1; D: TRBD2; size: NA; DNA: TGCGCCAGCAGCTTGAGGGATAGCGGGGGGGCCCGTGAGCAGTTCTTC; CDR3: CASSLRDSGGAREQFF
V: TRBV5-6; J: TRBJ2-5; D: NA; size: few; DNA: TGTGCCAGCAGCAACAGGGTAGCAGAGACCCAGTACTTC; CDR3: CASSNRVAETQYF
V: TRBV9; J: TRBJ1-3; D: TRBD1; size: NA; DNA: TGTGCCAGCAGCCCGGGGACAGGGGACGGAAACACCATATATTTT; CDR3: CASSPGTGDGNTIYF
V: TRBV4-1; J: TRBJ1-1; D: TRBD1; size: NA; DNA: TGCGCCAGCAGCCTAGGACAGGGCACTGAAGCTTTCTTT; CDR3: CASSLGQGTEAFF
V: TRBV5-1; J: TRBJ1-4; D: TRBD1; size: NA; DNA: TGCGCCAGCAGCCCCGGGACAGGCCCCCCTAATGAAAAACTGTTTTTT; CDR3: CASSPGTGPPNEKLFF
V: TRBV19; J: TRBJ2-1; D: TRBD2; size: few; DNA: TGTGCCAGTCGCAGTCTAGCGGTAACCAATGAGCAGTTCTTC; CDR3: CASRSLAVTNEQFF
V: TRBV7-8; J: TRBJ2-1; D: TRBD2; size: NA; DNA: TGTGCCAGCAGACAGCACCAGGGACTAGCGGCGAATGAGCAGTTCTTC; CDR3: CASRQHQGLAANEQFF
V: TRBV2; J: TRBJ2-7; D: TRBD1; size: NA; DNA: TGTGCCAGCACCGGACAGGGGGCATACGAGCAGTACTTC; CDR3: CASTGQGAYEQYF
V: TRBV5-1; J: TRBJ1-1; D: TRBD1; size: NA; DNA: TGCGCCAGCAGCTCGACAGGGGTGGAAACTGAAGCTTTCTTT; CDR3: CASSSTGVETEAFF
V: TRBV6-6; J: TRBJ2-3; D: NA; size: NA; DNA: TGTGCCAGCAGTCCAAGCACAGATACGCAGTATTTT; CDR3: CASSPSTDTQYF
V: TRBV18; J: TRBJ2-7; D: NA; size: NA; DNA: TGTGCCAGCTCACCCAGACGGGACTCCACGTCCTACGAGCAGTACTTC; CDR3: CASSPRRDSTSYEQYF
V: TRBV5-4; J: TRBJ2-1; D: NA; size: NA; DNA: TGTGCCAGCAGCTTGCTGATCCGGGATGAGCAGTTCTTC; CDR3: CASSLLIRDEQFF
V: TRBV13; J: TRBJ2-1; D: TRBD2; size: NA; DNA: TGTGCCAGCAGCTTAATCCGGGGGGCCTACAATGAGCAGTTCTTC; CDR3: CASSLIRGAYNEQFF
V: TRBV28; J: TRBJ1-3; D: NA; size: once; DNA: TGTGCCAGCAGTTTTGGGGGCCGAAACACCATATATTTT; CDR3: CASSFGGRNTIYF
V: TRBV13; J: TRBJ1-2; D: NA; size: NA; DNA: TGTGCCAGCAGCTTAGCGGTTAACTATGGCTACACCTTC; CDR3: CASSLAVNYGYTF
V: TRBV10-3; J: TRBJ1-1; D: NA; size: NA; DNA: TGTGCCATCAGTGGGGGCTGGGGATCAGGGGCGAACACTGAAGCTTTCTTT; CDR3: CAISGGWGSGANTEAFF
V: TRBV3-1/TRBV3-2; J: TRBJ1-2; D: NA; size: NA; DNA: TGTGCCAGCAGCCAGGCGGGACGGGACTATGGCTACACCTTC; CDR3: CASSQAGRDYGYTF
V: TRBV28; J: TRBJ1-1; D: NA; size: once; DNA: TGTGCCAGCAGTTTGGGCAGGCTGAACACTGAAGCTTTCTTT; CDR3: CASSLGRLNTEAFF
V: TRBV5-1; J: TRBJ2-5; D: TRBD1; size: NA; DNA: TGCGCCAGCAGCCGACAGGGGTCGTACCAAGAGACCCAGTACTTC; CDR3: CASSRQGSYQETQYF
V: TRBV10-3; J: TRBJ1-2; D: NA; size: NA; DNA: TGTGCCATCAGTGAGGGGAGGGGCTACACCTTC; CDR3: CAISEGRGYTF
V: TRBV28; J: TRBJ2-1; D: TRBD2; size: once; DNA: TGTGCCAGCAGTCCCCTGGGACTAGCGGGGAATGAGCAGTTCTTC; CDR3: CASSPLGLAGNEQFF
V: TRBV28; J: TRBJ1-5; D: NA; size: NA; DNA: TGTGCCAGCATTATTTCGGGGGATGGTTTGAGCAATCAGCCCCAGCATTTT; CDR3: CASIISGDGLSNQPQHF
V: TRBV7-2; J: TRBJ2-5; D: TRBD1; size: few; DNA: TGTGCCAGCAGCCTTGGGACAGGGGTTCAAGGGACCCAGTACTTC; CDR3: CASSLGTGVQGTQYF
V: TRBV20-1; J: TRBJ2-1; D: NA; size: NA; DNA: TGCAGTGGGTCTGGGGCAAATGAGCAGTTCTTC; CDR3: CSGSGANEQFF
V: TRBV28; J: TRBJ2-5; D: TRBD1; size: NA; DNA: TGTGCCAGCAGTGCACTGGGGACAGGGGGCCAGTTATTGGAGACCCAGTACTTC; CDR3: CASSALGTGGQLLETQYF
V: TRBV19; J: TRBJ2-1; D: NA; size: NA; DNA: TGTGCCAGTAGTAGGGCCACGAGCTCCTACAATGAGCAGTTCTTC; CDR3: CASSRATSSYNEQFF
V: TRBV7-2; J: TRBJ1-5; D: NA; size: NA; DNA: TGTGCCAGCAGCTCAGACACGACAGGTCGGCCCCAGCCCCAGCATTTT; CDR3: CASSSDTTGRPQPQHF
V: TRBV27; J: TRBJ1-2; D: NA; size: NA; DNA: TGTGCCAGCAGGTACCTACAGGGACCGTATGGCTACACCTTC; CDR3: CASRYLQGPYGYTF
V: TRBV15; J: TRBJ2-5; D: TRBD2; size: once; DNA: TGTGCCACCAGCAGAGGTGAACTAGCGACACAAGAGACCCAGTACTTC; CDR3: CATSRGELATQETQYF
V: TRBV5-1; J: TRBJ1-2; D: TRBD1; size: NA; DNA: TGCGCCAGCAGCCCTACAGGGGGCAGGGGCTATGGCTACACCTTC; CDR3: CASSPTGGRGYGYTF